Listed below are T cell receptor beta chains from one sample, sequenced in a study of preoperative IRX-2 immunotherapy in early breast cancer. Using immunoSEQ multiplex PCR, the repertoire was profiled, and TCRdb retains in-frame clones only, with some absent. The sample lists around 35,000 clones, nearly 95% occurring once. Collection took place from a patient treated with IRX-2 immunotherapy. These TCRs come from a human donor with breast cancer. The CDR3 runs from the conserved cysteine through the conserved F or W. The D gene is left open where the match is weak. Clone size is stated in some rows and not others, as once, few, many or a class when expanded.

-	-	TRBV7-3	TRBJ2-1	TGTGCCAGCAGCTTAAGTGCGGACTACAATGAGCAGTTCTTC	CASSLSADYNEQFF
-	-	TRBV28	TRBJ2-7	TGTGCCAGCAGCCCCTTGGCCGGGACATGGAGCGTCATCGACTACGAGCAGTACTTC	CASSPLAGTWSVIDYEQYF
-	-	TRBV6-5	TRBJ1-2	TGTGCCAGTTCCGCGGGCAGGAACTATGGCTACACCTTC	CASSAGRNYGYTF
-	-	TRBV7-9	TRBJ1-1	TGTGCCAGCAGCTTGGGTAGGCGGATGAACACTGAAGCTTTCTTT	CASSLGRRMNTEAFF
-	-	TRBV18	TRBJ1-1	TGTGCCAGCTCACCAAACATTCCCGGGAACACTGAAGCTTTCTTT	CASSPNIPGNTEAFF
-	-	TRBV7-2	TRBJ1-5	TGTGCCAGCAGCTTAGTTACAGGGTCTAGTCAGCCCCAGCATTTT	CASSLVTGSSQPQHF
-	once	TRBV5-5	TRBJ1-1	TGTGCCAGCAGCCCGCCAGGACGGTACACTGAAGCTTTCTTT	CASSPPGRYTEAFF
-	-	TRBV9	TRBJ1-1	TGTGCCAGCAGCGTAGTTACAGGGTACACTGAAGCTTTCTTT	CASSVVTGYTEAFF
-	-	TRBV4-3	TRBJ2-1	TGCGCCAGCAGCTGGGGGGAGACCCGTCTTTCGGAGCAGTTCTTC	CASSWGETRLSEQFF
TRBD2	-	TRBV2	TRBJ2-3	TGTGCCACCGGCGGGGGAAAAGAGACAGATACGCAGTATTTT	CATGGGKETDTQYF
-	-	TRBV4-1	TRBJ2-7	TGCGCCAGCAGCCCCATTTCGTCGTCGGTCGAGCAGTACTTC	CASSPISSSVEQYF
-	-	TRBV28	TRBJ2-5	TGTGCCAGCAGCCTCCTTGGGGGGGCAAGGGAGACCCAGTACTTC	CASSLLGGARETQYF
TRBD1	-	TRBV7-2	TRBJ2-1	TGTGCCAGCAGCCGTCGAGGGACAGACTCCTACAATGAGCAGTTCTTC	CASSRRGTDSYNEQFF
-	once	TRBV9	TRBJ1-1	TGTGCCAGCAGCGTAGTAGGGCAGAACACTGAAGCTTTCTTT	CASSVVGQNTEAFF
-	-	TRBV27	TRBJ2-1	TGTGCCAGCAGTTTAAGGGATTACGGTGAGCAGTTCTTC	CASSLRDYGEQFF
-	-	TRBV28	TRBJ2-7	TGTGCCAGCACCTTATATCGGTCCGAGGCCTACGAGCAGTACTTC	CASTLYRSEAYEQYF
-	-	TRBV6-1	TRBJ1-3	TGTGCCAGCATTGAGGTGGAGTGGGGAAACACCATATATTTT	CASIEVEWGNTIYF
-	-	TRBV10-1	TRBJ1-5	TGCGCCAGCAATCAGCCCCAGCATTTT	CASNQPQHF
-	-	TRBV29-1	TRBJ2-1	TGCAGCGTCGCTAACAGGGCGGGTGACAATGAGCAGTTCTTC	CSVANRAGDNEQFF
TRBD1	-	TRBV7-9	TRBJ2-7	TGTGCCACACAGGGGACAGCATCCTACGAGCAGTACTTC	CATQGTASYEQYF
-	-	TRBV5-1	TRBJ1-2	TGCGCCAGCAGCTTGTTGAGCAACAGCTATGGCTACACCTTC	CASSLLSNSYGYTF
TRBD1	once	TRBV28	TRBJ1-1	TGTGCCAGCAGTTTATACCCGGGACAGGGCTACACTGAAGCTTTCTTT	CASSLYPGQGYTEAFF
TRBD2	-	TRBV14	TRBJ2-1	TGTGCCAGCAGCCAAGGTACCGGGGGGTCAAGAAATGAGCAGTTCTTC	CASSQGTGGSRNEQFF
-	-	TRBV10-1	TRBJ2-1	TGCGCCAGCAGTGACGGGTACAATGAGCAGTTCTTC	CASSDGYNEQFF
-	-	TRBV28	TRBJ1-2	TGTGCCAGCAGTCGTATGACATGGGGAGCATATGGCTACACCTTC	CASSRMTWGAYGYTF
TRBD2	-	TRBV5-4	TRBJ2-3	TGTGCCAGCACTTCTCGCGGGGGGGCGTCGAATACGCAGTATTTT	CASTSRGGASNTQYF
-	-	TRBV19	TRBJ2-1	TGTGCCAGTAGTAAAAAGTTGGATTGGGGGAACAATGAGCAGTTCTTC	CASSKKLDWGNNEQFF
-	-	TRBV30	TRBJ2-3	TGTGCCTCTAATCCGGCAGGCCGCACAGATACGCAGTATTTT	CASNPAGRTDTQYF
-	-	TRBV30	TRBJ1-1	TGTGCCTGGAGAGCGTCAGGGCCGAACACTGAAGCTTTCTTT	CAWRASGPNTEAFF
TRBD2	-	TRBV4-1	TRBJ2-5	TGCGCCAGCAGCCGCGGGGCTAGCGGGGGGGCGGGACAAGAGACCCAGTACTTC	CASSRGASGGAGQETQYF
-	-	TRBV6-5	TRBJ2-7	TGTGCCAGCAGTTACGGAGACAAACTCTACGAGCAGTACTTC	CASSYGDKLYEQYF